The 20 T cell receptor beta chains listed next were all sequenced from one sample in a study of pediatric ulcerative colitis. Rectal tissue came from one to two pinch biopsies taken at colonoscopy. Method: immunoSEQ multiplex PCR; TCRdb's copy keeps in-frame clones and lacks some. The data contain 15,000 to 20,000 clones, 80% of them seen just once; the ten biggest clones take up approximately 8%. Sequencing was carried out using gut tissue. These receptors all come from a boy aged 5-17 years who was a control in a study of pediatric ulcerative colitis.

The CDR3: CASSAQTHSVWGTGRTNEKLFF. The CDR3 bases are TGTGCCAGCAGCGCCCAAACCCACTCCGTTTGGGGGACAGGTAGAACTAATGAAAAACTGTTTTTT. The V and J genes are TRBV9 and TRBJ1-4; 8 bases agree with TRBD1. Trimming took 3 bases from V and 1 from J; bases not matched to a gene: 23. The CDR3 consists of 22 residues. The V gene's germline CDR1 is SGDLS and CDR2 YYNGEE.

The CDR3 nucleotides are TGTGCCACCAGCAGAGATTACGGGATTTGGGAGACCCAGTACTTC. Amino acid sequence: CATSRDYGIWETQYF. The rearrangement joins TRBV15 to TRBJ2-5; a possible D gene is TRBD2 (5 bases). This CDR3 region has 15 residues. The germline V and J ends were trimmed by 0 bases and 5 bases, with 13 bases remaining between them. Germline V gives CDR1 LNHNV, CDR2 YYDKDF (reference sequence).

The chain has TRBV2 and TRBJ2-2, with 9 bases identical to TRBD2. With V trimmed by 4 bases and J by 7 bases, 7 bases remained unmatched. The CDR3 has 15 residues. Germline V CDR1 and CDR2: SNHLY, FYNNEI. CDR3 nucleotides: TGTGCCAGCAGTGTTTCCAGCGGGGGGCGCGGGGAGCTGTTTTTT. It encodes CASSVSSGGRGELFF.

The chain joins TRBV28 to TRBJ1-5, with TRBD1 as a possible D gene (6 bases). The V gene lost 7 bases and the J gene lost 4 bases, with 11 bases spanning the gap. Germline CDR1 is MDHEN and CDR2 is SYDVKM. The CDR3 runs to 13 residues. CDR3 loop: CASNPQGNQPQHF. For the CDR3, the DNA is TGTGCCAGCAACCCCCAGGGGAATCAGCCCCAGCATTTT.

The chain employs TRBV27 and TRBJ2-7; 8 nucleotides match TRBD1. The J segment lost 3 bases and the V segment lost 6 bases, leaving 7 bases of the junction unmatched. The CDR3 is made up of 14 amino acids. Germline assignment: CDR1 MNHEY and CDR2 SMNVEV (reference sequence). CDR3 loop: CASRIAGQGYEQYF. The DNA for the CDR3 is TGTGCCAGCAGGATCGCCGGACAGGGCTACGAGCAGTACTTC.

V usage is TRBV7-3 and J usage is TRBJ2-7, with 9 positions matching TRBD2. There are 14 residues in the CDR3. Germline CDR1 reads SGHTA; CDR2 reads FQGTGA. After removal of 5 bases from V and 4 bases from J, the junction contained 6 bases not matched to a gene. The CDR3 nucleotides are TGTGCCAGCAGCCTTAGCGGGAGTGGGTACGAGCAGTACTTC. It is translated as CASSLSGSGYEQYF.

For the CDR3, the DNA is TGTGCCAGCAGTCCTCAGGGGTTTTCCTATAATTCACCCCTCCACTTT. As protein: CASSPQGFSYNSPLHF. The rearrangement links TRBV25-1 to TRBJ1-6; D may be TRBD1 (6 bases). The CDR3 runs to 16 residues. Germline CDR1 is MGHDK and CDR2 is SYGVNS. V lost 5 bases and J 1 base, leaving 12 bases between the germline ends.

V gene TRBV7-2 combines with J gene TRBJ1-1; D gene unclear. V gave up 3 bases and J gave up 6 bases, with 8 bases separating them. CDR1 and CDR2 (germline): SGHTA, FQGNSA. The length of the CDR3 is 12 residues. The CDR3 sequence is CASSLEFAEAFF. CDR3 coding DNA: TGTGCCAGCAGCTTGGAATTCGCTGAAGCTTTCTTT. The whole variable domain, filled in from reference TRBV7-2 and TRBJ1-1, reads GAGVSQSPSNKVTEKGKDVELRCDPISGHTALYWYRQSLGQGLEFLIYFQGNSAPDKSGLPSDRFSAERTGGSVSTLTIQRTQQEDSAVYLCASSLEFAEAFFGQGTRLTVV.

This clone was found a few times. The chain has TRBV19 and TRBJ2-2; no clear D. The germline gives CDR1 LNHDA, CDR2 SQIVND (reference sequence). Trimming took off 3 bases at V and 6 bases at J, with 11 bases between the two ends. The CDR3 runs to 14 residues. The CDR3 here is CASSIGTVAGELFF. The CDR3 coding sequence is TGTGCCAGTAGTATTGGAACGGTGGCCGGGGAGCTGTTTTTT.

The genes are TRBV6-1 and TRBJ2-7; D is perhaps TRBD2 (6 bases). Germline V CDR1 and CDR2: MNHNS, SASEGT. The CDR3 spans 16 residues. Trimming pared 4 bases from V and 5 bases from J, leaving 21 bases between. CDR3 nucleotide sequence: TGTGCCAGCAGTGTCCAGCCGGAGGGTAGCCGTCACGAGCAGTACTTC. Translation: CASSVQPEGSRHEQYF.

A few counts support this clone. CDR3 sequence: CASSLEGQALNTEAFF. In nucleotides, the CDR3 is TGCGCCAGCAGCTTGGAGGGACAGGCGCTGAACACTGAAGCTTTCTTT. The genes are TRBV5-1 and TRBJ1-1; 8 positions match TRBD1. Germline values: CDR1 SGHRS, CDR2 YFSETQ. The CDR3 has 16 residues. V dropped 0 bases and J dropped 0; count of bases not matched to a gene: 4. Variable domain in full (rest from reference TRBV5-1 and TRBJ1-1): KAGVTQTPRYLIKTRGQQVTLSCSPISGHRSVSWYQQTPGQGLQFLFEYFSETQRNKGNFPGRFSGRQFSNSRSEMNVSTLELGDSALYLCASSLEGQALNTEAFFGQGTRLTVV.

V and J are TRBV20-1 and TRBJ1-1, with no clear D. Germline CDR1 is DFQATT and CDR2 is SNEGSKA (reference sequence). The ends were cut back, 6 bases at V and 2 bases at J, with 7 bases in the middle. The CDR3 covers 11 residues. The chain's CDR3 is CSAMGNTEAFF. Here the CDR3 DNA reads TGCAGTGCCATGGGAAACACTGAAGCTTTCTTT.

The chain has TRBV6-1 and TRBJ2-2, with TRBD2 matching 9 bases. The CDR3 spans 15 residues. CDR1 is MNHNS and CDR2 is SASEGT in the germline V gene. J lost 6 bases, V lost 4 bases, and 6 bases had no gene match. The CDR3 DNA is TGTGCCAGCAGTGCGGTAGCGGGAGTTTCCGGGGAGCTGTTTTTT. Amino acids: CASSAVAGVSGELFF.

This chain links TRBV21-1 with TRBJ1-1. TRBV21-1 is tagged as a pseudogene. CDR3 size: 15 residues. The CDR3 region has the DNA TGTGCCAGCAGCAAAGCCGGGACCAAGAACACTGAAGCTTTCTTT. Translation: CASSKAGTKNTEAFF.

This clone came up a few times. The chain joins TRBV18 to TRBJ1-1, with D uncertain. The CDR3 sequence is 14 residues long. CDR1 and CDR2 (germline): KGHSH, LQKENI. Trimming took 3 bases from V and 1 from J, leaving 9 bases between them. Here the CDR3 reads CASSPDLQNTEAFF. The CDR3 nucleotides read TGTGCCAGCTCACCGGACCTGCAGAACACTGAAGCTTTCTTT.

The V call is TRBV25-1, the J call TRBJ1-1; D is unclear. There are 12 residues in the CDR3. V lost 8 bases to trimming and J lost 4 bases, with 11 bases between them. Germline lookup yields CDR1 MGHDK and CDR2 SYGVNS. This chain's CDR3 is CASRLAATEAFF. The CDR3 region has the DNA TGTGCCAGCCGGCTAGCAGCCACTGAAGCTTTCTTT.

About this clone: Other DNA sequences of this sample code for an identical CDR3. V is TRBV10-2 and J is TRBJ1-1; 7 nucleotides agree with TRBD1. V lost 4 bases to trimming and J lost 0 bases; unmatched junction nucleotides: 5. There are 15 residues in the CDR3. The germline CDR1 and CDR2 sequences are WSHSY and SAAADI. CDR3 in DNA: TGCGCCAGCAGTGGGTCGACAGGGTTGAACACTGAAGCTTTCTTT. Amino acid sequence: CASSGSTGLNTEAFF.

This rearrangement joins TRBV27 to TRBJ2-1; 10 nucleotides align to TRBD2. The length of the CDR3 is 18 residues. Germline V gene lookup returns CDR1 MNHEY and CDR2 SMNVEV (reference sequence). Trimming removed 3 bases from V and 5 bases from J; junction bases left unmatched: 13. The CDR3 region has the DNA TGTGCCAGCAGTTTCCTGCCTAGCGGGAGCGGGGACGACAATGAGCAGTTCTTC. It yields the protein CASSFLPSGSGDDNEQFF.

The chain combines TRBV11-2 with TRBJ1-1; D is possibly TRBD1 (5 bases). Germline V gene sequence: CDR1 SGHAT, CDR2 FQNNGV. This CDR3 region has 14 residues. V was clipped by 3 bases and J by 0 bases, with 8 bases between them. CDR3 in DNA: TGTGCCAGCAGCTTCCAGGGACTGAACACTGAAGCTTTCTTT. This translates into CASSFQGLNTEAFF.

The genes are TRBV6-5 and TRBJ1-5, with D perhaps matching TRBD1 (6 bases). The CDR3 covers 15 residues. V lost 6 bases and J lost 0, with 12 bases in between. Looked up from germline, CDR1 is MNHEY and CDR2 is SVGAGI. CDR3 amino acids: CASRRQALSNQPQHF. The DNA for the CDR3 is TGTGCCAGCAGAAGACAGGCCCTTAGCAATCAGCCCCAGCATTTT.